Included here is one T cell receptor beta chain sequence, with context. Its antigen is still unknown. No base quality values were provided; no much bigger clone lies one nucleotide off. This entry is derived from a study of CD8+ T cells in alopecia areata listed by TCRdb under 2018. About the study as a whole: The treated patients, all with moderate-to-severe alopecia areata, were enrolled in an open-label pilot trial of oral tofacitinib given at 5 to 10 mg twice daily. Tofacitinib was given for 6 to 18 months, followed by 6 months of follow-up off drug to assess delayed response and recurrence. The RNA source kit depended on sample type: the PAXgene miRNA kit for fixed scalp, the miRNeasy kit for PBMCs, and the RNeasy kit for mouse skin. immunoSEQ multiplex PCR using 35 Vbeta forward primers and 13 Jbeta reverse primers was used to amplify TCRbeta CDR3 regions. Scalp clonality was compared among normal scalp (n=4), patchy alopecia areata scalp (n=8), and alopecia totalis/universalis scalp (n=8). Biopsies were taken from tofacitinib-treated patients at baseline and again at 4 and 24 weeks into treatment, and several of those patients also had a later scalp biopsy. Scalp tissue and sorted CD4+ and CD8+ peripheral blood T cells from patchy and totalis/universalis alopecia areata patients and from healthy controls were covered by human TCRbeta sequencing. In both human patients and the C3H/HeJ mouse model, the study applied high-throughput TCRbeta sequencing to look at T cell clonal expansion in alopecia areata. General findings and caveats noted by the study authors: Scalp TCR repertoire analysis is complicated because resident alphabeta T cells in normal human skin are also sequenced, whereas mouse skin is dominated by gammadelta T cells. Lesional scalp, especially in alopecia totalis/universalis, showed higher clonality and more expanded CD8+ clones than normal scalp, suggesting antigenic drive. Shared TCR sequences between patients were less evident than in mice, which may be partly attributable to HLA diversity in the patient population.

V is pruned by 1 base and J by 6 bases, leaving 5 bases of the junction without a gene match. CDR1 KGHSH and CDR2 LQKENI are derived from the germline V gene. From cysteine to phenylalanine, the CDR3 is 15 amino acids long. This entry keeps only the CDR3 DNA: 45 bases, framed from base 1. The library was prepared using the immunoSEQ multiplex PCR assay. To provide template for TCR sequencing, every sample had RNA extracted and reverse transcribed into cDNA. SuperScript III was used for first-strand cDNA synthesis, primed with a 2:1 mix of oligo-dT and random hexamers. A synthetic immune receptor repertoire was used to gauge amplification bias, and whatever bias remained was removed computationally. From the authors' description of their analysis: Raw reads were preprocessed for error removal, and CDR3 was defined according to IMGT conventions as running from the conserved cysteine to phenylalanine. Clonality was calculated as 1 minus Shannon entropy normalized by log2 of the number of productive unique TCRs. Whether scalp clones were CD4 or CD8 was inferred by matching scalp TCRbeta sequences against CD4 and CD8 repertoires sorted from blood. In its TCRdb copy, this immuneACCESS table keeps in-frame sequences only and misses some clones. Where compared with another copy, unresolved V genes explain less than half of these, and the others have no known cause. D and trimming were read from the DNA, whereas the V and J calls and clone size are those reported in that table. Recorded for this sample are roughly 180,000 clones; roughly 60% of them occurred a single time. Approximately 1.7% of the sample is in the top ten clones.

Explained via the paper, the time point label denotes: baseline before oral tofacitinib. From alopecia areata patients, peripheral blood was collected along with lesional scalp punch biopsies. PBMCs were separated by density centrifugation and stained for CD3, CD4 and CD8, after which CD4+ and CD8+ T cells were sorted on a FACSAria. This clonotype originated in a human donor with alopecia areata. The input for sequencing was CD4+ T cells sorted from blood, taken at week 0. This chain joins TRBV18 to TRBJ2-1; 8 central bases correspond to TRBD2. The CDR3 is CASSPRSGVGNEQFF. At the DNA level, the sequence is TGTGCCAGCTCACCACGTAGCGGGGTTGGCAATGAGCAGTTCTTC.